This TCR beta chain was observed in a study of neurological immune-mediated disorders. 5'RACE with 10-nucleotide random UMIs generated the cDNA. TCRdb used MiXCR to reprocess the 5' RACE reads, holding one entry per CDR3 protein. The table shows more than 75,000 distinct CDR3 sequences, with less than 5.5% occurring only once. V was trimmed by 1 base and J by 10 bases, leaving 10 bases between them. The CDR3 is made up of 13 amino acids. This clonotype was seen ten or more times. This clonotype originated in a woman aged 30 to 39 with multiple sclerosis. V gene TRBV12-3 or TRBV12-4 combines with J gene TRBJ1-4, with D unclear. Sequenced: PBMCs. The CDR3, as DNA: TGTGCCAGCAGTTTAGGGGCAGGTGCAAAACTGTTTTTT. This translates into CASSLGAGAKLFF.